Presented here are 18 T cell receptor beta chains from one specimen sequenced in a study of blood T cell repertoires in COVID-19. Measured with immunoSEQ multiplex PCR; TCRdb has only the in-frame clones, and not every one. The sample has a few hundred thousand clones; around 89% are singletons. Sequencing used PBMCs or T cells enriched from blood (not recorded which). All receptors come from a man under 40 who had recovered from COVID-19.

V is TRBV5-1 and J is TRBJ2-1; 11 positions agree with TRBD2. Germline values: CDR1 SGHRS, CDR2 YFSETQ. The CDR3 length is 19 residues. The V gene end was trimmed by 0 bases and the J gene end by 5 bases; junction bases not matched to a gene: 13. CDR3 coding DNA: TGCGCCAGCAGCTTGGAGGGCGGACAGAATAGCGGGAGGGACAATGAGCAGTTCTTC. It codes for CASSLEGGQNSGRDNEQFF. Drawing the rest from reference TRBV5-1 and TRBJ2-1, the complete variable domain is KAGVTQTPRYLIKTRGQQVTLSCSPISGHRSVSWYQQTPGQGLQFLFEYFSETQRNKGNFPGRFSGRQFSNSRSEMNVSTLELGDSALYLCASSLEGGQNSGRDNEQFFGPGTRLTVL.

The chain joins TRBV27 to TRBJ2-7, with TRBD1 matching 9 bases. After removal of 6 bases from V and 6 bases from J, the junction contained 6 bases not matched to a gene. Germline V lookup: CDR1 MNHEY, CDR2 SMNVEV (reference sequence). The CDR3 contains 13 residues. The chain's CDR3 is CASRPGQGREQYF. CDR3 sequence (DNA): TGTGCCAGCAGACCCGGACAGGGGCGCGAGCAGTACTTC.

The rearrangement uses TRBV27 and TRBJ1-2; D is uncertain. Germline V gene sequence: CDR1 MNHEY, CDR2 SMNVEV (reference sequence). Trimming took 5 bases from V and 5 from J, leaving 12 bases between them. The CDR3 covers 13 residues. Written as DNA, the CDR3 is TGTGCCAGCAGTGAACACCCTCTGTATGGCTACACCTTC. Translated: CASSEHPLYGYTF.

This CDR3 is CASSLIGTRDHEQYF. The CDR3 DNA reads TGCGCCAGCAGCTTAATTGGGACTAGAGATCACGAGCAGTACTTC. The V call is TRBV5-1, the J call TRBJ2-7; 8 bases match TRBD2. Trimming at V came to 2 bases and at J to 5 bases, leaving 9 bases not matched to a gene. The CDR3 sequence is 15 residues long. Germline-derived CDR1 and CDR2 are SGHRS and YFSETQ.

The chain joins TRBV15 to TRBJ1-5, with unresolved D. Germline V CDR1 and CDR2: LNHNV, YYDKDF (reference sequence). V lost 5 bases and J lost 10, with 21 bases in between. The CDR3 runs 15 residues. The CDR3 here is CATSGFEDYNRPQHF. The CDR3, as DNA: TGTGCCACCAGCGGATTTGAGGATTACAATCGACCCCAGCATTTT.

About this clone itself: A read error may account for a junction end that differs from germline. J is TRBJ2-5 and V is TRBV5-1; tentatively, D is TRBD1 (5 bases). Germline CDR1 reads SGHRS; CDR2 reads YFSETQ. The CDR3 covers 13 residues. The CDR3 protein is CASSLGQQGTQYF. The CDR3 nucleotides read TGCGCCAGCAGCTTGGGACAGCAAGGGACCCAGTACTTC.

The V call is TRBV6-5, the J call TRBJ2-7; tentative D call: TRBD2 (5 bases). V was clipped by 7 bases and J by 3 bases, with 19 bases between them. CDR1 MNHEY and CDR2 SVGAGI come from the germline V gene. This CDR3 is built from 15 residues. The CDR3 nucleotides are TGTGCCAGCAAGGTGGGGAGATGGGGTTACTACGAGCAGTACTTC. This sequence encodes CASKVGRWGYYEQYF.

The rearrangement links TRBV5-4 to TRBJ2-1; 13 positions agree with TRBD2. Per the germline V gene, CDR1 is SGHNT and CDR2 is YYREEE (reference sequence). With 2 bases clipped from V and 6 bases from J, the junction kept 11 bases outside the gene matches. The CDR3 contains 18 residues. The CDR3: CASSFIGLAGEDLNEQFF. The CDR3 coding sequence is TGTGCCAGCAGCTTTATCGGACTAGCGGGAGAGGATCTCAATGAGCAGTTCTTC.

The chain joins TRBV18 to TRBJ1-1; D is perhaps TRBD1 (5 bases). Germline V gene lookup returns CDR1 KGHSH and CDR2 LQKENI. V lost 6 bases, J lost 1 base, and 12 bases lay in between. The CDR3 length is 14 residues. CDR3 sequence reads: CASSIRQTNTEAFF. The CDR3 DNA follows: TGTGCCAGCTCTATTAGACAGACGAACACTGAAGCTTTCTTT.

The count of this clone is one. This sequence joins TRBV2 and TRBJ1-5; D is unclear. The V gene lost 5 bases and the J gene lost 3 bases, with 8 bases spanning the gap. Germline values: CDR1 SNHLY, CDR2 FYNNEI. CDR3 length: 13 amino acids. The CDR3 DNA sequence: TGTGCCAGCAGTCTCGACTTCAATCAGCCCCAGCATTTT. This sequence encodes CASSLDFNQPQHF.

This clone is a singleton in its sample. The CDR3 bases are TGTGCCACCACCGAAGGGGAGGCCACCGCCGGGAACATTCAGTACTTC. It encodes CATTEGEATAGNIQYF. The chain joins TRBV24-1 to TRBJ2-4; TRBD2 might be the D (6 bases). The germline gives CDR1 KGHDR, CDR2 SFDVKD. Trimming took 8 bases from V and 7 from J, leaving 23 bases between them. This CDR3 contains 16 residues.

CDR3 nucleotides: TGTGCCAGCAGGAGACAGGGGGCTTCGTACGAGCAGTACTTC. Translated: CASRRQGASYEQYF. The V and J genes are TRBV28 and TRBJ2-7; TRBD1 matches 10 bases. The CDR3 consists of 14 residues. Trimming cost V 6 bases and J 4 bases; bases outside gene matches: 6. Germline loops: CDR1 MDHEN, CDR2 SYDVKM.

The CDR3 region is CASSQRDRDNTEAFF. DNA for the CDR3: TGCGCCAGCAGCCAGAGGGACAGGGACAACACTGAAGCTTTCTTT. The genes are TRBV4-1 and TRBJ1-1, with 9 bases fitting TRBD1. With V trimmed by 3 bases and J by 2 bases, 4 bases remained unmatched. Germline-derived CDR1 and CDR2 are MGHRA and YSYEKL. CDR3 length: 15 residues.

The J gene is TRBJ2-3, the V gene TRBV3-1 (or the pseudogene TRBV3-2); TRBD2 aligns across 7 bases. The V segment lost 4 bases and the J segment 2 bases; nucleotides outside the gene matches: 9. Germline CDR1 is LGHDT and CDR2 is YNNKEL (reference sequence). The CDR3 is 16 amino acids. CDR3 nucleotide sequence: TGTGCCAGCAGCCCCTTCGGGACTAAGACCACAGATACGCAGTATTTT. It encodes CASSPFGTKTTDTQYF.

The count of this clone is one. The rearrangement joins TRBV30 to TRBJ1-5; D is unclear. This CDR3 comprises 13 residues. CDR1 is GTSNPN and CDR2 is SVGIG in the germline V gene (reference sequence). The V and J ends lost 0 bases and 7 bases respectively, with 10 bases between them. This chain's CDR3 is CAWSVRGSQPQHF. Written as DNA, the CDR3 is TGTGCCTGGAGTGTACGAGGGAGCCAGCCCCAGCATTTT.

The rearrangement joins TRBV12-3 or TRBV12-4 to TRBJ2-1, with TRBD2 matching 8 bases. The CDR3 sequence is 13 residues long. With 8 bases clipped from V and 4 bases from J, the junction kept 4 bases outside the gene matches. CDR3 residues: CASGTSGYNEQFF. As DNA, the CDR3 is TGTGCCAGCGGAACTAGCGGATACAATGAGCAGTTCTTC.

V and J are TRBV10-1 and TRBJ2-1; 10 bases fit TRBD2. V trimming: 6 bases; J trimming: 7 bases; junction bases outside the gene matches: 9. This CDR3 has 15 residues. Germline CDR1 is WNHNN and CDR2 is SYGVQD (reference sequence). The CDR3 loop is CASSALAGAVNEQFF. CDR3 bases: TGCGCCAGCAGCGCCCTAGCGGGAGCGGTAAATGAGCAGTTCTTC.

This clone has just one count. V is TRBV30 and J is TRBJ2-1, with a tentative D call TRBD1 (6 bases). Germline-derived CDR1 and CDR2 are GTSNPN and SVGIG (reference sequence). V gave up 0 bases and J gave up 9 bases, with 12 bases separating them. This CDR3 has 13 residues. CDR3 residues: CAWSVQGEGEQFF. CDR3 DNA sequence: TGTGCCTGGAGTGTACAGGGTGAGGGTGAGCAGTTCTTC. The full variable domain, completed using reference TRBV30 and TRBJ2-1, is SQTIHQWPATLVQPVGSPLSLECTVEGTSNPNLYWYRQAAGRGLQLLFYSVGIGQISSEVPQNLSASRPQDRQFILSSKKLLLSDSGFYLCAWSVQGEGEQFFGPGTRLTVL.